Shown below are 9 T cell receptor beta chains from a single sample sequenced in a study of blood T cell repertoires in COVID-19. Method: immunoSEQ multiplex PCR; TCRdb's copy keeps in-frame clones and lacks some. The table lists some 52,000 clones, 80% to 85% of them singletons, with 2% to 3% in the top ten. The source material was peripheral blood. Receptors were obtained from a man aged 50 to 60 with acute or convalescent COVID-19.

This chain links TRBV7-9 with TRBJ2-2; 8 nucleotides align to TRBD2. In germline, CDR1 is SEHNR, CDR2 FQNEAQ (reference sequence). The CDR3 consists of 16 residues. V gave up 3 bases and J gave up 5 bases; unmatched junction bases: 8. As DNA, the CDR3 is TGTGCCAGCAGCTTGCGTGCGGGGGGTTTGACCGGGGAGCTGTTTTTT. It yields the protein CASSLRAGGLTGELFF.

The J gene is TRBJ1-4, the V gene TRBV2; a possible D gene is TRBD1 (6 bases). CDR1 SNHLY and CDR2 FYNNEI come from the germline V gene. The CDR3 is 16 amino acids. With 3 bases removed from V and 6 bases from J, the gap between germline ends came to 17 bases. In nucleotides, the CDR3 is TGTGCCAGCAGTGATTTTACAGGGCCGTTTCATGAAAAACTGTTTTTT. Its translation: CASSDFTGPFHEKLFF.

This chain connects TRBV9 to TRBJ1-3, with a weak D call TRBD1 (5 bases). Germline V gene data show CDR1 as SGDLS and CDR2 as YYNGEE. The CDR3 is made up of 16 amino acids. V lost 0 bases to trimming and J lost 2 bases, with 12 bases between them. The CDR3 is CASSVEGIQTGNTIYF. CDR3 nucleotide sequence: TGTGCCAGCAGCGTAGAGGGGATCCAGACTGGAAACACCATATATTTT.

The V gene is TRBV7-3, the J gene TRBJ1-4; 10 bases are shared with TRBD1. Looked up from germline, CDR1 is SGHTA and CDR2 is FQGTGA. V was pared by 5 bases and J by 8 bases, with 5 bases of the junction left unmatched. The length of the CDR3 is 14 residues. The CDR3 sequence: CASSATGGFEKLFF. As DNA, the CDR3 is TGTGCCAGCAGCGCGACAGGGGGCTTCGAAAAACTGTTTTTT.

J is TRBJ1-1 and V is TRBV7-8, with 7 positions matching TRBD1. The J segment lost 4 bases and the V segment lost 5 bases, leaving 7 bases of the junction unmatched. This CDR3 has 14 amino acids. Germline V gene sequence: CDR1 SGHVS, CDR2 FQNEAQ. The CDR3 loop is CASSINRGGTEAFF. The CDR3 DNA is TGTGCCAGCAGCATCAACAGGGGAGGCACTGAAGCTTTCTTT. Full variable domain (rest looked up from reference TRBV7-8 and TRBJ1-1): GAGVSQSPRYKVAKRGQDVALRCDPISGHVSLFWYQQALGQGPEFLTYFQNEAQLDKSGLPSDRFFAERPEGSVSTLKIQRTQQEDSAVYLCASSINRGGTEAFFGQGTRLTVV.

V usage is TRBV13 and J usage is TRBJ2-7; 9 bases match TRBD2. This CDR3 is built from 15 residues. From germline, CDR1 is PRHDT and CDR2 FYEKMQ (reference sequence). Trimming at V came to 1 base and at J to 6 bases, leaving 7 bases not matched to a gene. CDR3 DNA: TGTGCCAGCAGCTTAGCGGGTGCGGGGGGGCGCGAGCAGTACTTC. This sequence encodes CASSLAGAGGREQYF. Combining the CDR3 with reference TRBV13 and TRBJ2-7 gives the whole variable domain AAGVIQSPRHLIKEKRETATLKCYPIPRHDTVYWYQQGPGQDPQFLISFYEKMQSDKGSIPDRFSAQQFSDYHSELNMSSLELGDSALYFCASSLAGAGGREQYFGPGTRLTVT.

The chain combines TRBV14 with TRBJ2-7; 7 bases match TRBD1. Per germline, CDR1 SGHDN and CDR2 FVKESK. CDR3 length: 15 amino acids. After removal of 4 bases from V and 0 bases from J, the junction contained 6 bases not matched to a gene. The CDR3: CASSLGQDYSYEQYF. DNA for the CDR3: TGTGCCAGCAGCCTAGGACAGGATTACTCCTACGAGCAGTACTTC.

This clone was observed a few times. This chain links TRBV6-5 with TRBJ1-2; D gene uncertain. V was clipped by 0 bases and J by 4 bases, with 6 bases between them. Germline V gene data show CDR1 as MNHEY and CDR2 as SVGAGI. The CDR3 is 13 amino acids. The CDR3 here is CASSYSNSYGYTF. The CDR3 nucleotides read TGTGCCAGCAGTTACTCGAACAGCTATGGCTACACCTTC.

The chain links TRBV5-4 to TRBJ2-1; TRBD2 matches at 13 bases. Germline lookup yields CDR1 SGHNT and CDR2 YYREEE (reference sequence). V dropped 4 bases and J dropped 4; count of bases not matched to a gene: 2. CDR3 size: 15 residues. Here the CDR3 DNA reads TGTGCCAGCAGCCCGACTAGCGGGGGGTACAATGAGCAGTTCTTC. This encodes CASSPTSGGYNEQFF.